These 26 T cell receptor beta chains were sequenced from one sample in a study of T-cell reconstitution after alpha-beta-depleted transplantation in children (dated by TCRdb to 2016 to 2018). The intended sense of this specimen's treatment or condition label: allogeneic hematopoietic cell transplantation with graft depleted of TCRalphabeta T cells and CD19 B cells. The receptor library was made with PCR. Instrument on record: Illumina HiSeq 2500. TCR library preparation used molecular barcoding, with unique molecular identifiers applied to normalize quantification of the TCRbeta repertoire. The public reads were reprocessed in TCRdb via fastp at Q25 and MiXCR, keeping in-frame beta chains. CDR3 protein duplicates are merged, each entry listing the most common genes and DNA. The sample table contains 17,000 or so distinct CDR3 sequences; only one count was recorded for 9.5% to 15% of them. In total, the top ten clones hold over 55% of the sample.

Sequencing was performed on PBMCs, mostly from graft donor cells, taken 180 days after TCRalphabeta/CD19-depleted stem cell transplant. These TCRs come from a boy under two years old who had a stem cell transplant for Wiskott-Aldrich syndrome, so the T cells may come from the graft donor.

This clonotype showed up many times. V gene TRBV5-1 combines with J gene TRBJ2-2; D possibly corresponds to TRBD1 (5 bases). The V gene's germline CDR1 is SGHRS and CDR2 YFSETQ. The ends were cut back, 1 base at V and 1 base at J, with 8 bases in the middle. The CDR3 sequence is 15 residues long. The CDR3 protein is CASSLPQGNTGELFF. The CDR3 bases are TGCGCCAGCAGCTTGCCGCAGGGGAACACCGGGGAGCTGTTTTTT.

This clonotype appeared many times. CDR3 sequence reads: CASSPYRGGLGSPLHF. CDR3 in DNA: TGTGCCAGCAGCCCATACCGCGGGGGGTTGGGTTCACCCCTCCACTTT. The rearrangement links TRBV28 to TRBJ1-6; perhaps TRBD1 as D (5 bases). Trimming took 6 bases from V and 9 from J, leaving 21 bases between them. Germline V gene data show CDR1 as MDHEN and CDR2 as SYDVKM. The CDR3 has 16 amino acids.

This clonotype occurred many times. This chain links TRBV20-1 with TRBJ2-7, with 12 bases identical to TRBD2. Germline CDR1 and CDR2: DFQATT and SNEGSKA (reference sequence). V gave up 3 bases and J gave up 4 bases; unmatched junction bases: 13. The CDR3 spans 17 residues. CDR3 sequence: CSASRLAGGPIQYEQYF. CDR3 coding DNA: TGCAGTGCTAGCAGGCTAGCGGGAGGGCCAATTCAATACGAGCAGTACTTC.

The rearrangement links TRBV18 to TRBJ1-2; D uncertain. Per germline, CDR1 KGHSH and CDR2 LQKENI. CDR3 length: 12 amino acids. Trimming took 2 bases from V and 4 from J, leaving 5 bases between them. The CDR3 protein is CASSPGSYGYTF. The CDR3, as DNA: TGTGCCAGCTCACCAGGGTCCTATGGCTACACCTTC.

The sample holds a few counts of this clonotype. The chain couples TRBV11-2 to TRBJ2-2; D uncertain. Trimming took off 3 bases at V and 3 bases at J, with 5 bases between the two ends. CDR1 is SGHAT, CDR2 FQNNGV, per germline. This CDR3 has 13 amino acids. CDR3 in amino acids: CASSLTDTGELFF. CDR3 DNA: TGTGCCAGCAGCTTGACCGACACCGGGGAGCTGTTTTTT.

In this sample, this clonotype turned up many times. The chain carries TRBV21-1 and TRBJ1-4; the tabulated D call, TRBD1, remains unverified against the DNA. TRBV21-1 constitutes a pseudogene. The CDR3 is made up of 16 amino acids. CDR3 sequence: CASSTGTGLRDEKLFF. The CDR3 DNA follows: TGTGCCAGCAGCACGGGGACAGGGCTGAGAGATGAAAAACTGTTTTTT.

This clonotype showed up many times. The chain links TRBV20-1 to TRBJ1-5, with unresolved D. V was pared by 2 bases and J by 0 bases, with 11 bases between. The CDR3 consists of 15 residues. The germline V gene has CDR1 DFQATT and CDR2 SNEGSKA (reference sequence). CDR3 sequence: CSARIGWGSNQPQHF. Written as DNA, the CDR3 is TGCAGTGCTAGAATAGGGTGGGGTAGCAATCAGCCCCAGCATTTT.

This clonotype was seen only a few times. Just one base apart from a much larger clone, this may be a read error. The gene calls are TRBV7-9 and TRBJ2-4, with 7 bases lining up with TRBD2. Germline V gene lookup returns CDR1 SEHNR and CDR2 FQNEAQ (reference sequence). The CDR3 sequence is 15 residues long. The CDR3, as DNA: TGTGCCAGCAGTTATACTAGCGCGGCCAAAAACAGTCAGTACTTC. It encodes CASSYTSAAKNSQYF. Filled out from reference TRBV7-9 and TRBJ2-4, the complete variable domain reads DTGVSQNPRHKITKRGQNVTFRCDPISEHNRLYWYRQTLGQGPEFLTYFQNEAQLEKSRLLSDRFSAERPKGSFSTLEIQRTEQGDSAMYLCASSYTSAAKNSQYFGAGTRLSVL.

Many counts were recorded for this clonotype. The gene calls are TRBV25-1 and TRBJ1-1, with D perhaps matching TRBD1 (6 bases). Trimming removed 5 bases at V and 0 bases at J, with 10 bases between. The CDR3 contains 14 residues. Germline CDR1 is MGHDK and CDR2 is SYGVNS. The CDR3: CASSPGVLNTEAFF. CDR3 DNA: TGTGCCAGCAGTCCAGGGGTCTTGAACACTGAAGCTTTCTTT.

At least ten counts were recorded for this clonotype. The J gene is TRBJ2-5, the V gene TRBV6-1; tentative D call: TRBD1 (6 bases). The germline V and J ends were trimmed by 8 bases and 4 bases, with 20 bases remaining between them. Germline V gene data show CDR1 as MNHNS and CDR2 as SASEGT. This CDR3 is 15 amino acids long. The CDR3 reads CASGHFRGLGETQYF. The CDR3 DNA sequence: TGTGCCAGCGGCCATTTCAGGGGATTGGGAGAGACCCAGTACTTC.

In this sample, this clonotype turned up many times. The genes are TRBV10-3 and TRBJ2-3; 7 bases fit TRBD1. Per the germline V gene, CDR1 is ENHRY and CDR2 is SYGVKD. The V and J ends lost 2 bases and 2 bases, in that order; junction bases with no gene match: 10. This CDR3 region has 17 residues. The CDR3 coding sequence is TGTGCCATCAGTGAGCGCTCCAGGGGGTTACCCACAGATACGCAGTATTTT. It encodes CAISERSRGLPTDTQYF.

The sample holds many counts of this clonotype. The chain carries TRBV7-6 and TRBJ2-2; TRBD1 is a possible D gene (5 bases). This CDR3 contains 17 residues. Between the trimmed V and J ends, which lost 1 base and 0 bases, there was a span of 12 bases. Germline V gives CDR1 SGHVS, CDR2 FNYEAQ. CDR3 nucleotide sequence: TGTGCCAGCAGCTTAGGTTTGGGGCGATCGAACACCGGGGAGCTGTTTTTT. Residues: CASSLGLGRSNTGELFF.

The chain carries TRBV20-1 and TRBJ2-5, with D perhaps matching TRBD2 (6 bases). Germline-derived CDR1 and CDR2 are DFQATT and SNEGSKA (reference sequence). V lost 5 bases and J 0 bases, leaving 16 bases between the germline ends. This CDR3 spans 15 amino acids. This CDR3 is CSAQTWEVYQETQYF. CDR3 nucleotide sequence: TGCAGTGCTCAGACGTGGGAGGTGTACCAAGAGACCCAGTACTTC.

V usage is TRBV7-9 and J usage is TRBJ2-5; D ambiguous. Per germline, CDR1 SEHNR and CDR2 FQNEAQ (reference sequence). The CDR3 covers 15 residues. Trimming pared 5 bases from V and 4 bases from J, leaving 17 bases between. The DNA of the CDR3 is TGTGCCAGCAGCATCTCCCACCCCTTGCGAGAGACCCAGTACTTC. Its protein is CASSISHPLRETQYF.

This clonotype was observed at least ten times. V is TRBV13 and J is TRBJ2-7; D remains ambiguous. Germline values: CDR1 PRHDT, CDR2 FYEKMQ (reference sequence). V lost 0 bases and J lost 6, with 9 bases in between. The CDR3 is 13 residues long. For the CDR3, the DNA is TGTGCCAGCAGCTTAGGACTTCGGGCCGAGCAGTACTTC. It encodes CASSLGLRAEQYF.

This clonotype was seen at least ten times. The rearrangement joins TRBV12-3 or TRBV12-4 to TRBJ2-3, with D possibly matching TRBD1 (5 bases). V shed 5 bases and J shed 0 bases, with 12 bases lying between them. CDR3 length: 15 residues. As DNA, the CDR3 is TGTGCCAGCAGTCCCCAGGGAACTAGCACAGATACGCAGTATTTT. Protein sequence: CASSPQGTSTDTQYF.

Many counts were recorded for this clonotype. The CDR3 region is CASSITGLPNTEAFF. Here the CDR3 DNA reads TGCGCCAGCAGCATTACAGGGTTACCCAACACTGAAGCTTTCTTT. The chain recombines TRBV5-1 with TRBJ1-1, with D possibly matching TRBD1 (6 bases). Trimming removed 4 bases at V and 2 bases at J, with 15 bases between. The CDR3 runs 15 residues. The germline CDR1 and CDR2 sequences are SGHRS and YFSETQ.

This clonotype was picked up a small number of times. CDR3 region: CASRLQGYNEQFF. CDR3 sequence (DNA): TGTGCCAGCCGCCTCCAGGGTTACAATGAGCAGTTCTTC. The chain has TRBV6-2 or TRBV6-3 and TRBJ2-1; D perhaps matches TRBD1 (5 bases). Germline V gene sequence: CDR1 MNHEY, CDR2 SVGEGT. This CDR3 is 13 amino acids long. With 8 bases removed from V and 4 bases from J, the gap between germline ends came to 12 bases.

This clonotype has a handful of counts. V gene TRBV12-3 or TRBV12-4 combines with J gene TRBJ2-1; 11 nucleotides agree with TRBD2. V shed 6 bases, J shed 9 bases, and the junction held 7 bases outside the gene matches. The CDR3 runs 14 residues. The CDR3 region has the DNA TGTGCCAGCAGGGAACTAGCGGGAGTCGGTGAGCAGTTCTTC. It is translated as CASRELAGVGEQFF.

This clonotype was observed a handful of times. This chain joins TRBV30 and TRBJ1-1; the match to TRBD1 covers 12 bases. Germline V lookup: CDR1 GTSNPN, CDR2 SVGIG (reference sequence). This CDR3 spans 16 amino acids. V lost 3 bases, J lost 1 base, and 6 bases stayed unmatched. CDR3 region: CAWRPPGQGANTEAFF. The CDR3 coding sequence is TGTGCCTGGAGACCCCCGGGACAGGGGGCGAACACTGAAGCTTTCTTT.

Many counts were recorded for this clonotype. The chain employs TRBV6-5 and TRBJ1-2; 7 nucleotides agree with TRBD1. Germline CDR1 MNHEY, CDR2 SVGAGI. This CDR3 is built from 15 residues. V lost 5 bases, J lost 2 bases, and 8 bases stayed unmatched. The DNA for the CDR3 is TGTGCCAGCAGTAATCCAGCGACAGGGAACTATGGCTACACCTTC. Protein product: CASSNPATGNYGYTF.

There are a few counts of this clonotype. In DNA, the CDR3 is TGTGCCAGCAGCTTAGCGCCCGGAAACACCATATATTTT. Amino acid sequence: CASSLAPGNTIYF. V gene TRBV7-2 combines with J gene TRBJ1-3; no clear D gene. The length of the CDR3 is 13 residues. The germline V and J ends were trimmed by 0 bases and 4 bases, with 4 bases remaining between them. Germline values: CDR1 SGHTA, CDR2 FQGNSA.

The chain links TRBV7-9 to TRBJ2-1, with 10 nucleotides matching TRBD1. Germline CDR1 SEHNR, CDR2 FQNEAQ (reference sequence). The CDR3 spans 17 residues. V dropped 5 bases and J dropped 4; count of bases not matched to a gene: 11. CDR3 residues: CASSPGTGEWEYNEQFF. For the CDR3, the DNA is TGTGCCAGCAGCCCCGGGACAGGGGAATGGGAGTACAATGAGCAGTTCTTC.

Many counts were recorded for this clonotype. The rearrangement uses TRBV12-3 or TRBV12-4 and TRBJ2-7; 9 bases are a match to TRBD1. After removal of 3 bases from V and 6 bases from J, the junction contained 3 bases not matched to a gene. CDR3 size: 13 residues. CDR3 nucleotides: TGTGCCAGCAGTTTGACAGGGGGGACCGAGCAGTACTTC. It is translated as CASSLTGGTEQYF.

This clonotype showed up many times. The chain recombines TRBV5-1 with TRBJ2-1; possible D gene TRBD2, 6 bases. V shed 5 bases and J shed 0 bases, with 21 bases lying between them. CDR3 length: 18 residues. CDR1 and CDR2 from the germline V gene are SGHRS and YFSETQ. CDR3 nucleotides: TGCGCCAGCAGTCACGGGAGTCCTCTACCAAGCTCCTACAATGAGCAGTTCTTC. Its translation is CASSHGSPLPSSYNEQFF.

This clonotype showed up many times. The CDR3 nucleotides read TGTGCCTGGAGTGTAGGAGGGGGGTATGAAAAACTGTTTTTT. Translating it yields CAWSVGGGYEKLFF. This sequence joins TRBV30 and TRBJ1-4, with a tentative D call TRBD1 (6 bases). Germline CDR1 reads GTSNPN; CDR2 reads SVGIG (reference sequence). This CDR3 is 14 amino acids long. Trimming pared 0 bases from V and 6 bases from J, leaving 11 bases between.